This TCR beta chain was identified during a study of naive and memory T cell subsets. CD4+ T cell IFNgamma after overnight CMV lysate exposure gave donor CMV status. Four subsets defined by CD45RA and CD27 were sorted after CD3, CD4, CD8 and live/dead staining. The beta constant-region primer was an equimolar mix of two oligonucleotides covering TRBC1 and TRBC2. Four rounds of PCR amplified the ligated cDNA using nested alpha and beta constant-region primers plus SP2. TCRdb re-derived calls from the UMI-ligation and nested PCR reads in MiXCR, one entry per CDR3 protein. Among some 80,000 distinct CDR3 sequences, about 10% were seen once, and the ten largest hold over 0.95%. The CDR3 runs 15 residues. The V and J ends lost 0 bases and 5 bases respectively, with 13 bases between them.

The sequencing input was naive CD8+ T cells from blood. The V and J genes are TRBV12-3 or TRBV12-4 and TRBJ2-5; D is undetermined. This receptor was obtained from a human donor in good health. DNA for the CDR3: TGTGCCAGCAGTTTAGCGGGTCCCGCCGGGGAGACCCAGTACTTC. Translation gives CASSLAGPAGETQYF.